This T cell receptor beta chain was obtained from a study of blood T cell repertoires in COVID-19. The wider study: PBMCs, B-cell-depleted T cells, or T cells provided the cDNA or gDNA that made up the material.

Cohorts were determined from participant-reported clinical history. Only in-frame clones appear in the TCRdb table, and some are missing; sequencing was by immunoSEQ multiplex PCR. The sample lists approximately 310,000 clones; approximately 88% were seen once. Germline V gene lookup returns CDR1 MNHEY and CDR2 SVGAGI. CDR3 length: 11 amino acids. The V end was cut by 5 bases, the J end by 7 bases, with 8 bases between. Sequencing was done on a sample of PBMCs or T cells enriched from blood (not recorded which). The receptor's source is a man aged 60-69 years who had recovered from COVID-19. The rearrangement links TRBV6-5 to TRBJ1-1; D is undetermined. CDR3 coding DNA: TGTGCCAGCAGTCGGGGATTTGAAGCTTTCTTT. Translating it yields CASSRGFEAFF.